This paragraph reports one T cell receptor (beta chain). These data come from a study of blood T cell repertoires in COVID-19. As for the study in general: Acute-phase and convalescent COVID-19 samples originated in the United States, Italy and Spain. Sources were T cells, B-cell-depleted T cells, or PBMCs; the material itself was cDNA or gDNA.

The germline V gene has CDR1 DFQATT and CDR2 SNEGSKA (reference sequence). The CDR3 has 14 residues. V lost 3 bases, J lost 4 bases, and 15 bases lay in between. Original processing notes: Reference gene primer amplification in the assay estimated nucleated cell counts. Some clones are missing from TCRdb's copy, which holds only in-frame ones; the method was immunoSEQ multiplex PCR. V and J calls and clone size follow that table, whereas D and trimming were derived from the DNA. Of about 140,000 clones in the sample, roughly 80% were seen once. The source is a man aged 55-75 years who had recovered from COVID-19. The specimen was peripheral blood. The chain is built from TRBV20-1 and TRBJ1-2; a possible D gene is TRBD1 (6 bases). The CDR3 sequence: CSASAQGMSYGYTF. Here the CDR3 DNA reads TGCAGTGCTAGTGCTCAGGGGATGAGCTATGGCTACACCTTC.